The 26 T cell receptor beta chains below all came from one sample that was sequenced in a study of control samples from healthy donors and cancer patients. Generated by immunoSEQ multiplex PCR, the TCRdb table keeps only in-frame clones and is missing some. The sample comprises about 150,000 clones, about 93% of which are singletons, and under 2.5% rests with the top ten. Sequencing input: blood. The receptors derive from a man in his fifties in good health.

This rearrangement joins TRBV28 to TRBJ2-1; 10 bases line up with TRBD1. The CDR3 sequence is 13 residues long. Germline values: CDR1 MDHEN, CDR2 SYDVKM. V lost 6 bases and J lost 8; bases outside the gene matches: 4. The CDR3 spells CASRTGGWDEQFF. CDR3 DNA: TGTGCCAGCAGGACAGGGGGCTGGGATGAGCAGTTCTTC.

In DNA form, the CDR3 reads TGTGCCAGCAGCCACACAGGGGGATACGAGCAGTACTTC. Encoded protein: CASSHTGGYEQYF. V gene TRBV3-1 (or the pseudogene TRBV3-2) combines with J gene TRBJ2-7; 8 bases fit TRBD1. Germline V gene sequence: CDR1 LGHDT, CDR2 YNNKEL (reference sequence). V was pared by 3 bases and J by 4 bases, with 2 bases of the junction left unmatched. The CDR3 has 13 amino acids.

The chain joins TRBV6-4 to TRBJ2-3; 9 positions match TRBD1. The CDR3 runs to 15 residues. V was clipped by 5 bases and J by 0 bases; unmatched bases: 3. CDR1 and CDR2 (germline): MRHNA, SNTAGT. As DNA, the CDR3 is TGTGCCAGCAGTCAAGACAGGGGGAGCACAGATACGCAGTATTTT. Its protein is CASSQDRGSTDTQYF.

The chain is built from TRBV6-5 and TRBJ2-1, with 8 bases lining up with TRBD1. The CDR3 totals 13 residues. Germline CDR1 MNHEY, CDR2 SVGAGI. V gave up 6 bases and J gave up 9 bases; unmatched junction bases: 7. The CDR3 DNA is TGTGCCAGCAGAATAACAGGGACAGGTGAGCAGTTCTTC. Translating it yields CASRITGTGEQFF.

J is TRBJ2-2 and V is TRBV11-2; 8 bases are shared with TRBD1. Germline CDR1 SGHAT, CDR2 FQNNGV. The CDR3 has 15 amino acids. The V segment lost 3 bases and the J segment 7 bases; nucleotides outside the gene matches: 7. Here the CDR3 reads CASSLTGARGGELFF. As DNA, the CDR3 is TGTGCCAGCAGCTTGACAGGGGCGAGGGGCGGGGAGCTGTTTTTT.

The chain is built from TRBV15 and TRBJ1-5; D is undetermined. This CDR3 is built from 13 residues. Per germline, CDR1 LNHNV and CDR2 YYDKDF (reference sequence). V was pared by 6 bases and J by 2 bases, with 8 bases between. CDR3 amino acids: CATSARGNQPQHF. CDR3 bases: TGTGCCACCAGTGCCAGAGGCAATCAGCCCCAGCATTTT.

This clone appeared a single time. The V and J genes are TRBV28 and TRBJ1-2; the D is unclear. CDR3 length: 11 amino acids. Trimming removed 6 bases at V and 5 bases at J, with 7 bases between. In germline, CDR1 is MDHEN, CDR2 SYDVKM. CDR3 coding DNA: TGTGCCAGCAGCCGACGGTATGGCTACACCTTC. Protein: CASSRRYGYTF.

The rearrangement links TRBV3-1 (or the pseudogene TRBV3-2) to TRBJ2-7; D is ambiguous. Germline loops: CDR1 LGHDT, CDR2 YNNKEL (reference sequence). Trimming left V 2 bases short and J 6 bases short, with 11 bases between. This CDR3 comprises 13 residues. This CDR3 is CASSQRTSGEQYF. The CDR3 DNA reads as TGTGCCAGCAGCCAACGGACCAGTGGCGAGCAGTACTTC.

This chain joins TRBV27 and TRBJ2-7, with 8 positions matching TRBD2. CDR1 is MNHEY, CDR2 SMNVEV, per germline (reference sequence). V was clipped by 6 bases and J by 3 bases; unmatched bases: 7. The CDR3 runs 14 residues. CDR3 residues: CASRPVAGSYEQYF. The CDR3 coding sequence is TGTGCCAGCAGACCCGTAGCGGGAAGCTACGAGCAGTACTTC.

The chain joins TRBV6-5 to TRBJ2-1; D perhaps matches TRBD2 (6 bases). V dropped 5 bases and J dropped 12 bases, with 14 bases sitting between them. The germline CDR1 and CDR2 sequences are MNHEY and SVGAGI. The CDR3 loop spans 12 amino acids. CDR3 sequence (DNA): TGTGCCAGCAGTCCCGAGTGGGGAGGGCAGTTCTTC. It specifies CASSPEWGGQFF.

In nucleotides, the CDR3 is TGTGCCAGCAGCTTCCGGACAGGGGCTAATGAAAAACTGTTTTTT. Its protein product is CASSFRTGANEKLFF. The chain has TRBV3-1 (or the pseudogene TRBV3-2) and TRBJ1-4; 9 nucleotides agree with TRBD1. Germline assignment: CDR1 LGHDT and CDR2 YNNKEL (reference sequence). The trim removed 5 bases at V and 3 bases at J, leaving 4 bases unmatched. The CDR3 contains 15 residues.

The genes are TRBV16 and TRBJ1-1, with D maybe TRBD1 (6 bases). Germline CDR1 KGHSY, CDR2 FQNENV. The V end lost 2 bases, the J end lost 1 base, and 8 bases lay between the germline ends. The CDR3 has 14 residues. The CDR3 protein is CASSQTGPNTEAFF. The DNA of the CDR3 is TGTGCCAGCAGCCAAACAGGGCCGAACACTGAAGCTTTCTTT. Variable domain in full (rest from reference TRBV16 and TRBJ1-1): GEEVAQTPKHLVRGEGQKAKLYCAPIKGHSYVFWYQQVLKNEFKFLISFQNENVFDETGMPKERFSAKCLPNSPCSLEIQATKLEDSAVYFCASSQTGPNTEAFFGQGTRLTVV.

The V call is TRBV29-1, the J call TRBJ2-1; tentatively, D is TRBD2 (5 bases). Germline assignment: CDR1 SQVTM and CDR2 ANQGSEA. The V end was cut by 1 base, the J end by 2 bases, with 12 bases between. There are 15 residues in the CDR3. The CDR3 sequence is CSVEGGNGAYNEQFF. The CDR3 region has the DNA TGCAGCGTTGAAGGAGGGAACGGAGCCTACAATGAGCAGTTCTTC.

The chain joins TRBV28 to TRBJ2-1, with 8 bases aligning to TRBD2. J lost 12 bases, V lost 7 bases, and 8 bases had no gene match. The germline CDR1 and CDR2 sequences are MDHEN and SYDVKM. This CDR3 is 12 amino acids long. DNA for the CDR3: TGTGCCAGCAACCTCGGGAGGGCCGCGCAGTTCTTC. Its translation: CASNLGRAAQFF.

The sample holds one count of this clone. This rearrangement joins TRBV28 to TRBJ2-3; maybe TRBD2 (5 bases). The CDR3 is made up of 14 amino acids. Germline CDR1 reads MDHEN; CDR2 reads SYDVKM. Trimming removed 6 bases from V and 6 bases from J, with 16 bases in between. The CDR3 is CASSTGPPGDTQYF. The CDR3 DNA is TGTGCCAGCAGCACTGGGCCCCCGGGGGATACGCAGTATTTT.

The chain couples TRBV29-1 to TRBJ2-3, with D possibly being TRBD1 (6 bases). Trimming pared 7 bases from V and 4 bases from J, leaving 18 bases between. This CDR3 has 14 residues. Germline lookup yields CDR1 SQVTM and CDR2 ANQGSEA. As DNA, the CDR3 is TGCAGCGCCCTGACAGGTCCTTCGGCAGATACGCAGTATTTT. Amino acids: CSALTGPSADTQYF.

This chain joins TRBV6-1 and TRBJ1-2; 8 nucleotides align to TRBD1. Germline V gene lookup returns CDR1 MNHNS and CDR2 SASEGT. This CDR3 is 16 amino acids long. With 4 bases clipped from V and 3 bases from J, the junction kept 10 bases outside the gene matches. The CDR3 protein is CASSGRAGGSDYGYTF. The CDR3 bases are TGTGCCAGCAGTGGAAGAGCAGGGGGCTCCGACTATGGCTACACCTTC.

The chain joins TRBV28 to TRBJ2-3; TRBD2 aligns across 8 bases. CDR1 and CDR2 (germline): MDHEN, SYDVKM. The junction had 7 bases not matched to a gene; V was cut back by 3 bases and J by 2 bases. This CDR3 region has 16 residues. CDR3 sequence (DNA): TGTGCCAGCAGTTTGCGGCCGCGGGGGGACACAGATACGCAGTATTTT. This codes for CASSLRPRGDTDTQYF. The full variable domain, rest sourced from reference TRBV28 and TRBJ2-3, is DVKVTQSSRYLVKRTGEKVFLECVQDMDHENMFWYRQDPGLGLRLIYFSYDVKMKEKGDIPEGYSVSREKKERFSLILESASTNQTSMYLCASSLRPRGDTDTQYFGPGTRLTVL.

The V and J genes are TRBV7-9 and TRBJ2-2; 7 bases agree with TRBD2. This CDR3 is 16 amino acids long. Germline V gives CDR1 SEHNR, CDR2 FQNEAQ (reference sequence). Trimming took 5 bases from V and 2 from J; bases not matched to a gene: 8. The CDR3 loop reads CASSPGEGTNTGELFF. The CDR3 DNA reads TGTGCCAGCAGCCCCGGGGAGGGGACTAACACCGGGGAGCTGTTTTTT.

V usage is TRBV28 and J usage is TRBJ2-4; D gene ambiguous. V lost 5 bases and J lost 6, with 17 bases in between. CDR3 size: 15 residues. Germline V gene lookup returns CDR1 MDHEN and CDR2 SYDVKM. The CDR3 sequence: CASSRPVGVRNIQYF. CDR3 DNA: TGTGCCAGCAGTCGCCCCGTCGGAGTTAGAAACATTCAGTACTTC.

The gene calls are TRBV2 and TRBJ2-3; D remains ambiguous. CDR3 length equals 14 residues. CDR1 is SNHLY and CDR2 is FYNNEI in the germline V gene. The V end was cut by 7 bases, the J end by 4 bases, with 15 bases between. The CDR3 bases are TGTGCCAGCATCATTGGGCTAAACCCAGATACGCAGTATTTT. Translated: CASIIGLNPDTQYF.

J is TRBJ2-3 and V is TRBV7-9; D might be TRBD2 (5 bases). This CDR3 has 14 residues. CDR1 is SEHNR, CDR2 FQNEAQ, per germline (reference sequence). V lost 1 base and J 5 bases, leaving 10 bases between the germline ends. The CDR3 DNA follows: TGTGCCAGCAGCTTAGGCCTAGCCGGAGATACGCAGTATTTT. Translation gives CASSLGLAGDTQYF.

The CDR3 nucleotides are TGTGCCAGCAGCAGTAGCGGGAGCAAGGCGAACACCGGGGAGCTGTTTTTT. Its protein product is CASSSSGSKANTGELFF. The chain uses TRBV7-3 and TRBJ2-2; 9 nucleotides align to TRBD2. The V gene's germline CDR1 is SGHTA and CDR2 FQGTGA. This CDR3 has 17 residues. V lost 5 bases to trimming and J lost 0 bases; unmatched junction nucleotides: 7.

The chain is built from TRBV28 and TRBJ2-1; D is undetermined. There are 14 residues in the CDR3. Trimming shortened V by 5 bases and J by 6 bases, and 14 bases separated the two germline ends. CDR1 is MDHEN, CDR2 SYDVKM, per germline. The CDR3 here is CASSPLRRSNEQFF. The CDR3 nucleotides read TGTGCCAGCAGTCCTCTACGGAGAAGCAATGAGCAGTTCTTC. Full variable domain (rest looked up from reference TRBV28 and TRBJ2-1): DVKVTQSSRYLVKRTGEKVFLECVQDMDHENMFWYRQDPGLGLRLIYFSYDVKMKEKGDIPEGYSVSREKKERFSLILESASTNQTSMYLCASSPLRRSNEQFFGPGTRLTVL.

The chain uses TRBV24-1 and TRBJ2-1; D is unresolved. The CDR3 totals 11 residues. CDR1 and CDR2 (germline): KGHDR, SFDVKD. The V gene lost 5 bases and the J gene lost 3 bases, with 1 base spanning the gap. The CDR3 here is CATSVYNEQFF. DNA for the CDR3: TGTGCCACCAGTGTCTACAATGAGCAGTTCTTC.

This rearrangement joins TRBV6-5 to TRBJ1-4; D not certain. The CDR3 covers 15 residues. The V gene's germline CDR1 is MNHEY and CDR2 SVGAGI. V dropped 7 bases and J dropped 6 bases, with 18 bases sitting between them. Here the CDR3 reads CASTHSPRGDEKLFF. The CDR3 nucleotides are TGTGCCAGCACCCACTCCCCGCGGGGTGATGAAAAACTGTTTTTT.